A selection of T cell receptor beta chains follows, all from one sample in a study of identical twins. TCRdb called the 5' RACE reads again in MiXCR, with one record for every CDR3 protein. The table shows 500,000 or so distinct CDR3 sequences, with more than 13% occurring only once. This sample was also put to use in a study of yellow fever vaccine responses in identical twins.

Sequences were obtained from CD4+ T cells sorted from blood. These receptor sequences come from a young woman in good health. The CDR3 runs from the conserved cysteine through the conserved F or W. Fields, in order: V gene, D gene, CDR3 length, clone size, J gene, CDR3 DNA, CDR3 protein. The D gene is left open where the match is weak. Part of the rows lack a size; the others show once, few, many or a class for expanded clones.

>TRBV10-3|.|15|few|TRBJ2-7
TGTGCCATCAGTGAGTATGGTCCGAGGACCCACGAGCAGTACTTC
CAISEYGPRTHEQYF
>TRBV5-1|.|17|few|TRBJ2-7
TGCGCCAGCAGCCCCCGGAGGGGTTCTTCCTATCCTACGGAGCAGTACTTC
CASSPRRGSSYPTEQYF
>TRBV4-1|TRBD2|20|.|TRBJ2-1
TGCGCCAGCAGCCAAGATCCGGCCGGACTAGCGGGAGGTTTCTACAATGAGCAGTTCTTC
CASSQDPAGLAGGFYNEQFF
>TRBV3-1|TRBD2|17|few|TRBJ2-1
TGTGCCAGCAGCCAAGATCTAGCGGGGGGGCCCTACAATGAGCAGTTCTTC
CASSQDLAGGPYNEQFF
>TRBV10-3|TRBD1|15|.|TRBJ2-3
TGTGCCATCTCCCGGGGGGACAGGGACACAGATACGCAGTATTTT
CAISRGDRDTDTQYF
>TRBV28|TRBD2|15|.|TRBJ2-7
TGTGCCAGCAGTAAGGGACTAGCGGGACCCTACGAGCAGTACTTC
CASSKGLAGPYEQYF
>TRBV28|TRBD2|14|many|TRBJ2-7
TGTGCCAGCAGTTTGACTAGCGGGAGGAGCATGCAGTACTTC
CASSLTSGRSMQYF
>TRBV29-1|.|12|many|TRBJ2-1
TGCAGCGTAATACCATCCTACAATGAGCAGTTCTTC
CSVIPSYNEQFF
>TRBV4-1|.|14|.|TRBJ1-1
TGCGCCAGCAGCCAAGAGGCGGGGGGCACTGAAGCTTTCTTT
CASSQEAGGTEAFF
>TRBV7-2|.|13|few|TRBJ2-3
TGTGCCAGCAGCTTAGCTTTCGTGGATACGCAGTATTTT
CASSLAFVDTQYF
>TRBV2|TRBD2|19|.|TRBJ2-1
TGTGCCCGCAGTTTACGTCTAGCGGGGGGGTCGAGCTCCTACAATGAGCAGTTCTTC
CARSLRLAGGSSSYNEQFF
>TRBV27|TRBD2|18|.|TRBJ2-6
TGTGCCAGCAGTCCAAGGACGGGGGAGGGGTCTGGGGCCAACGTCCTGACTTTC
CASSPRTGEGSGANVLTF
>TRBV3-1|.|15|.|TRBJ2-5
TGTGCCAGCAGCCAACTGCAGGTCTATGGGGGGACCCAGTACTTC
CASSQLQVYGGTQYF
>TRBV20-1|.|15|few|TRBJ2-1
TGCAGTGCTGGGAGGAGCGAGAGCTCCTACAATGAGCAGTTCTTC
CSAGRSESSYNEQFF